This entry describes one TCR beta chain. Other DNA sequences from this sample encode an identical CDR3 as well. This specimen belongs to a study of blood T cell repertoires in COVID-19. At the level of the study: Italy, Spain and the United States were the sources of the convalescent and acute COVID-19 samples. Nucleic acid was either cDNA or gDNA, and it came from T cells, B-cell-depleted T cells, or PBMCs.

CDR3 length: 13 residues. V shed 3 bases and J shed 1 base, with 6 bases lying between them. In the authors' workflow: For nucleated cells, counts were estimated from reference gene primer amplification. Generated by immunoSEQ multiplex PCR, the TCRdb table keeps only in-frame clones and is missing some. That table gives V, J and clone size, and the DNA gave D and trimming. The profile shows 100,000 to 120,000 clones, about 88% of them singletons. The source of this sequence is a woman in her forties or fifties with acute or convalescent COVID-19. The chain joins TRBV12-3 or TRBV12-4 to TRBJ1-1; no definite D call. Sequenced input: peripheral blood. The CDR3 bases are TGTGCCAGCAGTTTTGGAGGGAACACTGAAGCTTTCTTT. Its protein product is CASSFGGNTEAFF.